The rows below give T cell receptor beta chains drawn from one sample of a study of T cells after yellow fever vaccination. TCRdb redid the calling of the 5' RACE reads with MiXCR, one entry per CDR3 protein. The profile shows about 210,000 distinct CDR3 sequences, around 3.1% of them singletons. The sequencing used CD4+ T cells sorted from PBMCs, collected 10 days after the yellow fever booster vaccination. The source of these receptors is a young man who received the YFV17D yellow fever vaccine. Each CDR3 is given without its conserved first and last residue. Expanded clones get a size class; other rows say once, few or many, or leave the size out.

size	V	J	CDR3
many	TRBV7-9	TRBJ1-5	ASRPTGPNQPQH
few	TRBV7-2	TRBJ2-5	ASSLGSGLWETQY
many	TRBV7-2	TRBJ2-7	ASSLERGLYEQY
many	TRBV5-1	TRBJ2-3	ASSSQTLTDTQY
few	TRBV9	TRBJ2-7	ASSAHGQGLEQY
many	TRBV6-6	TRBJ1-4	ASNAGPGNEKLF
.	TRBV20-1	TRBJ1-1	SARHIGNTEAF
many	TRBV6-2/TRBV6-3	TRBJ2-1	ASTDKDRVSSYNEQF
many	TRBV11-2	TRBJ1-3	ASSLTGVGSGNTIY
many	TRBV7-9	TRBJ2-4	ASSLVESGLNIQY
many	TRBV11-2	TRBJ1-2	ASRTLTGRTNYGYT
many	TRBV7-9	TRBJ1-1	ASRVGNGVDTEAF
many	TRBV7-9	TRBJ1-1	ASTRQLNTEAF
few	TRBV18	TRBJ2-3	ASSPTSGTSTDTQY
.	TRBV20-1	TRBJ1-5	SALSGGQINQPQH
.	TRBV5-4	TRBJ2-1	ASSLGGTGSYNEQF
many	TRBV7-2	TRBJ2-1	ASSSLGIPQF
many	TRBV20-1	TRBJ2-2	SARGGGASGNTGELF
few	TRBV20-1	TRBJ2-3	SARDRRLAETDTQY
many	TRBV12-3/TRBV12-4	TRBJ2-3	ASSLPVVETDTQY
few	TRBV15	TRBJ2-5	ATSRAGGAIGETQY
.	TRBV6-6	TRBJ1-1	ASTEGQGTAF
.	TRBV4-3	TRBJ2-1	ASSQESSYSYNEQF
many	TRBV5-1	TRBJ2-6	ASSNGQTGANVLT
many	TRBV2	TRBJ1-1	ATGTAMNTEAF
many	TRBV5-1	TRBJ1-1	ATRGETNTEAF
many	TRBV3-1	TRBJ2-4	ASSQGEKNIQY
.	TRBV21-1	TRBJ1-1	ASSKTHCKGEDTEAF
few	TRBV7-2	TRBJ2-2	ASSSLVGATGELF
.	TRBV10-3	TRBJ2-7	AIYERGYEQY
.	TRBV4-3	TRBJ1-6	ASSQRGSYNSPLH
few	TRBV15	TRBJ2-5	ATSRDGGEYQETQY
.	TRBV3-1	TRBJ2-7	ASSPKTGWSYEQY
.	TRBV5-1	TRBJ2-3	ASSLERTDTQY
many	TRBV24-1	TRBJ2-1	ATSALGQGEYNEQF
.	TRBV20-1	TRBJ2-5	SARGTSGGAQETQY
.	TRBV24-1	TRBJ2-2	ATSDLGAHTGELF